A single sample gave rise to the 21 T cell receptor beta chains below, sequenced in a study of blood T cell repertoires in COVID-19. The table came from immunoSEQ multiplex PCR; TCRdb's copy has only in-frame clones and leaves some out. The sample consists of 100,000 to 150,000 clones, around four fifths of them appearing once. The sequenced sample consisted of peripheral blood. The source is a man in his 60s with acute or convalescent COVID-19.

This clone was recorded a few times. The gene calls are TRBV21-1 and TRBJ2-7; no check of the table's D call, TRBD2, against the DNA was made. TRBV21-1 is designated a pseudogene. This CDR3 region has 17 residues. CDR3 coding DNA: TGTGCCAGCATACCCGTCCTTACTAGCGGGGGAAACTACGAGCAGTACTTC. It is translated as CASIPVLTSGGNYEQYF.

This clone was seen a handful of times. This sequence joins TRBV5-6 and TRBJ2-5; 8 bases map to TRBD1. The CDR3 totals 13 residues. Germline CDR1 and CDR2: SGHDT and YYEEEE. V lost 2 bases, J lost 4 bases, and 1 base stayed unmatched. In DNA, the CDR3 is TGTGCCAGCAGCTTAACAGGGGGAGAGACCCAGTACTTC. It encodes CASSLTGGETQYF. Together with reference TRBV5-6 and TRBJ2-5, the CDR3 gives the full variable domain: DAGVTQSPTHLIKTRGQQVTLRCSPKSGHDTVSWYQQALGQGPQFIFQYYEEEERQRGNFPDRFSGHQFPNYSSELNVNALLLGDSALYLCASSLTGGETQYFGPGTRLLVL.

This clone has just a few counts. The chain combines TRBV4-2 with TRBJ1-3, with 9 nucleotides matching TRBD1. After removal of 4 bases from V and 6 bases from J, the junction contained 7 bases not matched to a gene. Germline CDR1 is LGHNA and CDR2 is YNFKEQ. There are 15 residues in the CDR3. This CDR3 reads CASSRGQGIENTIYF. Here the CDR3 DNA reads TGTGCCAGCAGCCGAGGACAGGGGATTGAAAACACCATATATTTT.

This clone occurred a few times. The chain combines TRBV6-1 with TRBJ1-4; TRBD1 agrees at 10 bases. CDR1 and CDR2 from the germline V gene are MNHNS and SASEGT. V dropped 2 bases and J dropped 6; count of bases not matched to a gene: 6. The CDR3 has 16 amino acids. The CDR3, as DNA: TGTGCCAGCAGTGAACCCGGGACAGGGGCGGATGAAAAACTGTTTTTT. This translates into CASSEPGTGADEKLFF.

This clone was counted only a few times. For the CDR3, the DNA is TGTGCCAGCAGTTCCTTTCTTCGGGACAGGGGGCGGAAACTGTTTTTT. Translation: CASSSFLRDRGRKLFF. This chain links TRBV27 with TRBJ1-4; TRBD1 matches at 12 bases. V trimming: 4 bases; J trimming: 11 bases; junction bases outside the gene matches: 11. Germline CDR1 reads MNHEY; CDR2 reads SMNVEV (reference sequence). The CDR3 is 16 amino acids.

This sequence joins TRBV19 and TRBJ1-5; TRBD1 agrees at 7 bases. Germline-derived CDR1 and CDR2 are LNHDA and SQIVND (reference sequence). The CDR3 spans 17 residues. Germline trimming cut 10 bases from V and 0 bases from J; bases unmatched to any gene: 15. The CDR3 DNA reads TGTGCCACTCACCCAAAAGGGGACAGTTATAGCAATCAGCCCCAGCATTTT. It encodes CATHPKGDSYSNQPQHF.

The CDR3, as DNA: TGTGCCAGCAGCTCACAGGGGACTAATGAAAAACTGTTTTTT. This encodes CASSSQGTNEKLFF. The J gene is TRBJ1-4, the V gene TRBV7-8; 7 bases fit TRBD1. Germline V CDR1 and CDR2: SGHVS, FQNEAQ. Trimming removed 4 bases from V and 2 bases from J; junction bases left unmatched: 1. The CDR3 length is 14 residues.

The chain carries TRBV28 and TRBJ2-7, with 9 nucleotides matching TRBD1. This CDR3 comprises 14 residues. Looked up from germline, CDR1 is MDHEN and CDR2 is SYDVKM. Trimming cost V 5 bases and J 4 bases; bases outside gene matches: 6. The CDR3 here is CASSTGGVGYEQYF. DNA for the CDR3: TGTGCCAGCAGTACAGGGGGCGTGGGATACGAGCAGTACTTC.

This CDR3 is CASGRDRRSTDTQYF. The CDR3 DNA reads as TGTGCCAGCGGTCGGGACAGGAGAAGCACAGATACGCAGTATTTT. The gene calls are TRBV7-6 and TRBJ2-3; 8 bases map to TRBD1. The junction had 7 bases not matched to a gene; V was cut back by 8 bases and J by 0 bases. CDR3 size: 15 residues. The germline CDR1 and CDR2 sequences are SGHVS and FNYEAQ.

This chain uses TRBV19 with TRBJ1-1, with 9 bases identical to TRBD1. J lost 4 bases, V lost 8 bases, and 8 bases had no gene match. Germline assignment: CDR1 LNHDA and CDR2 SQIVND (reference sequence). The length of the CDR3 is 14 residues. The CDR3 protein is CASGNRGHVTEAFF. The CDR3 DNA reads TGTGCCAGTGGAAACAGGGGGCACGTCACTGAAGCTTTCTTT.

The chain is built from TRBV27 and TRBJ2-4; TRBD2 matches at 12 bases. The J segment lost 8 bases and the V segment lost 6 bases, leaving 17 bases of the junction unmatched. This CDR3 is 18 amino acids long. Germline V gives CDR1 MNHEY, CDR2 SMNVEV (reference sequence). DNA for the CDR3: TGTGCCAGCAGAACATCCGGGACTAGCGGGCTGATGGTAGACATTCAGTACTTC. This gives the protein CASRTSGTSGLMVDIQYF.

This chain connects TRBV5-1 to TRBJ1-2, with D maybe TRBD1 (5 bases). Per germline, CDR1 SGHRS and CDR2 YFSETQ. V was trimmed by 1 base and J by 6 bases, leaving 10 bases between them. CDR3 length equals 13 residues. The CDR3 sequence: CASSLRGIHGYTF. In nucleotides, the CDR3 is TGCGCCAGCAGCTTGCGGGGGATCCATGGCTACACCTTC.

The chain combines TRBV19 with TRBJ1-4; D ambiguous. The germline V gene encodes CDR1 LNHDA and CDR2 SQIVND (reference sequence). The CDR3 covers 15 residues. With 3 bases removed from V and 2 bases from J, the gap between germline ends came to 10 bases. The CDR3, as DNA: TGTGCCAGTAGTATTTCGGGGAAGACTAATGAAAAACTGTTTTTT. It codes for CASSISGKTNEKLFF.

Concerning this clone: The sample has other DNA sequences that encode this CDR3 too. V gene TRBV5-1 combines with J gene TRBJ1-2; TRBD1 agrees at 7 bases. With 0 bases clipped from V and 8 bases from J, the junction kept 7 bases outside the gene matches. CDR1 SGHRS and CDR2 YFSETQ come from the germline V gene. This CDR3 comprises 14 residues. CDR3 in amino acids: CASSLGGGGNGYTF. DNA of the CDR3: TGCGCCAGCAGCTTGGGAGGAGGGGGCAACGGCTACACCTTC.

The chain carries TRBV3-1 (or the pseudogene TRBV3-2) and TRBJ2-7, with TRBD2 matching 14 bases. J was trimmed by 6 bases and V by 5 bases; bases with no gene match: 9. The germline V gene encodes CDR1 LGHDT and CDR2 YNNKEL (reference sequence). The CDR3 is made up of 16 amino acids. In nucleotides, the CDR3 is TGTGCCAGCAGCAGGACTAGCGGGGGGCCTGGGGGCGAGCAGTACTTC. Protein product: CASSRTSGGPGGEQYF.

The chain joins TRBV3-1 (or the pseudogene TRBV3-2) to TRBJ2-5; the match to TRBD2 covers 12 bases. Germline CDR1 reads LGHDT; CDR2 reads YNNKEL (reference sequence). The junction had 11 bases not matched to a gene; V was cut back by 4 bases and J by 5 bases. The CDR3 is made up of 17 amino acids. The CDR3 region has the DNA TGTGCCAGCAGCCTACGACTAGCGGGAGCTTTCGAGGAGACCCAGTACTTC. This gives the protein CASSLRLAGAFEETQYF.

V and J are TRBV4-1 and TRBJ2-3; D call uncertain. This CDR3 is built from 12 residues. V was cut by 1 base and J by 6 bases, with 5 bases left in between. Germline V gene sequence: CDR1 MGHRA, CDR2 YSYEKL. The CDR3 DNA is TGCGCCAGCAGCCAAGTTCGGGATACGCAGTATTTT. Its protein is CASSQVRDTQYF.

CDR3 sequence (DNA): TGTGCCAGCAGCTTATTTATGGAGAGCTCTGGAAACACCATATATTTT. Its translation is CASSLFMESSGNTIYF. V is TRBV7-6 and J is TRBJ1-3; no reliable D call. This CDR3 comprises 16 residues. V was cut by 2 bases and J by 0 bases, with 11 bases left in between. In germline, CDR1 is SGHVS, CDR2 FNYEAQ.

This clone occurred a few times. The rearrangement uses TRBV29-1 and TRBJ1-1; perhaps TRBD1 as D (6 bases). The CDR3 runs 11 residues. Trimming cost V 6 bases and J 12 bases, with 17 bases left between them. Germline-derived CDR1 and CDR2 are SQVTM and ANQGSEA. The CDR3 bases are TGCAGCGTCTTCGGGGGGGGGCGGACTTTCTTT. It encodes CSVFGGGRTFF.

The genes are TRBV4-2 and TRBJ1-1; 12 positions agree with TRBD1. The V gene's germline CDR1 is LGHNA and CDR2 YNFKEQ. The V segment lost 4 bases and the J segment 0 bases; nucleotides outside the gene matches: 3. The CDR3 spans 16 residues. This CDR3 is CASSRGTGGMNTEAFF. Written as DNA, the CDR3 is TGTGCCAGCAGCCGCGGGACAGGGGGCATGAACACTGAAGCTTTCTTT.

V is TRBV3-1 (or the pseudogene TRBV3-2) and J is TRBJ1-1; D perhaps matches TRBD1 (6 bases). Trimming pared 3 bases from V and 6 bases from J, leaving 14 bases between. Germline assignment: CDR1 LGHDT and CDR2 YNNKEL (reference sequence). This CDR3 contains 14 residues. CDR3 DNA sequence: TGTGCCAGCAGCCAGAGGGGGAGGGGCGCTGAAGCTTTCTTT. It encodes CASSQRGRGAEAFF.